The text below deals with one T cell receptor beta chain. Its antigen remains unidentified. The record originates from a study of metastatic and nonmetastatic thyroid tumors. Study-level findings and limits: Relative to benign nodules, malignant thyroid tumors were reportedly characterized by significantly elevated TCR beta diversity in blood and tumor.

The CDR3 contains 17 residues. Germline values: CDR1 SNHLY, CDR2 FYNNEI. V shed 3 bases and J 13 bases; nucleotides not matched to a gene: 17. No patient received treatment before thyroid surgery. Via MiXCR, TCRdb re-called the PCR reads. The table has tens of thousands of clones, over 9% seen once. The genes are TRBV2 and TRBJ2-1, with 11 bases that match TRBD2. Input material: blood. This clonotype was obtained from a male donor with papillary thyroid cancer or a benign thyroid nodule (not recorded which). Some clones in this sample may be carry-over from other donors' samples. The CDR3 DNA sequence: TGTGCCAGCAGTGACTTGACTAGCGGGACCTTTGGCCCCTATCAGTTCTTC. This sequence encodes CASSDLTSGTFGPYQFF.